This TCR beta chain comes out of a study of CD8+ T cells in alopecia areata. Turning to the study itself: Those treated were given oral tofacitinib at 5 to 10 mg twice daily. People stayed on tofacitinib for 6 to 18 months, then stopped the drug for 6 months.

Germline CDR1 is SGHDN and CDR2 is FVKESK. The V segment lost 5 bases and the J segment 1 base; nucleotides outside the gene matches: 6. CDR3 size: 15 residues. Study results and limitations: Clonality in lesional scalp, especially alopecia totalis/universalis, exceeded that of normal scalp.

The authors extracted RNA and reverse transcribed it into cDNA as the sequencing template. Profiled with immunoSEQ multiplex PCR; TCRdb holds only in-frame clones, not every one. The data contain 150,000 to 160,000 clones, 40% to 60% of them seen just once; the ten biggest clones take up just under 20%. On this clone: The antigen is not known.

The J gene is TRBJ2-5, the V gene TRBV14, with TRBD2 matching over 8 bases. Sequencing was performed on CD8+ T cells sorted from blood, taken at week 0. The TCR sequence derives from a human donor with alopecia areata. CDR3 sequence: CASSVYGGAQETQYF. CDR3 DNA: TGTGCCAGCAGCGTCTACGGGGGGGCCCAAGAGACCCAGTACTTC.